The 6 T cell receptor beta chains given below trace back to one sample, sequenced in a study of regulatory T cells in long-lasting Graves disease. Time point here: persistent/refractory GD, antithyroid drugs over 5 years with positive TRAb. PBMC RNA served as the TCR library source. Assembly of TCR beta libraries relied on iRepertoire HTBI primers together with Arm-PCR of CDR3 regions. Each CDR3 protein gets one entry after TCRdb re-called the multiplex PCR reads with MiXCR. Of some 420,000 distinct CDR3 sequences listed, about 20% are singletons. Sequencing was performed on peripheral blood mononuclear cells (PBMCs), taken when the disease was refractory, from a patient treated with antithyroid drugs. The receptors were sampled from a female donor with Graves disease.

In its sample, this clonotype was seen many times. This sequence joins TRBV12-3 or TRBV12-4 and TRBJ2-2, with D possibly TRBD2 on 5 matching bases. Trimming removed 5 bases at V and 11 bases at J, with 18 bases between. This CDR3 spans 14 amino acids. In DNA form, the CDR3 reads TGTGCCAGCAGTCCTACTCCGACTGAGGGTGAGCTGTTTTTT. Protein product: CASSPTPTEGELFF.

The chain links TRBV5-1 to TRBJ1-2; 8 positions agree with TRBD1. Germline CDR1 SGHRS, CDR2 YFSETQ. This CDR3 contains 14 residues. The junction had 5 bases not matched to a gene; V was cut back by 0 bases and J by 7 bases. The CDR3 nucleotides read TGCGCCAGCAGCTTGGGACAGGGGCATCGTGGCTACACCTTC. Translation: CASSLGQGHRGYTF. Based on the CDR3 plus reference TRBV5-1 and TRBJ1-2, the full variable domain is KAGVTQTPRYLIKTRGQQVTLSCSPISGHRSVSWYQQTPGQGLQFLFEYFSETQRNKGNFPGRFSGRQFSNSRSEMNVSTLELGDSALYLCASSLGQGHRGYTFGSGTRLTVV.

This clonotype has only a few counts. The chain uses TRBV20-1 and TRBJ1-2, with 8 bases aligning to TRBD1. This CDR3 has 13 amino acids. Germline lookup yields CDR1 DFQATT and CDR2 SNEGSKA (reference sequence). V gave up 5 bases and J gave up 4 bases; unmatched junction bases: 6. The CDR3 nucleotides are TGCAGTGCTCGACAGGGGAATATCTATGGCTACACCTTC. Encoded protein: CSARQGNIYGYTF.

This clonotype has more than one count but fewer than ten. The chain recombines TRBV28 with TRBJ2-7, with D perhaps matching TRBD1 or TRBD2 (6 bases each). CDR3 length: 14 residues. Germline assignment: CDR1 MDHEN and CDR2 SYDVKM. Deletions cut 3 bases from V and 3 bases from J, with 12 bases between. The CDR3 loop reads CASSFRGPDYEQYF. CDR3 DNA sequence: TGTGCCAGCAGTTTTCGGGGGCCCGACTACGAGCAGTACTTC.

The V call is TRBV6-5, the J call TRBJ1-1, with unresolved D. In germline, CDR1 is MNHEY, CDR2 SVGAGI. The CDR3 length is 13 residues. V lost 0 bases, J lost 7 bases, and 9 bases lay in between. DNA for the CDR3: TGTGCCAGCAGTTACTCGTCAACGGATGAAGCTTTCTTT. This sequence encodes CASSYSSTDEAFF.

This clonotype occurred a few times. The chain recombines TRBV11-3 with TRBJ2-6, with a weak D call TRBD2 (5 bases). V lost 10 bases and J lost 0, with 19 bases in between. The CDR3 spans 17 residues. CDR1 SGHNT and CDR2 YENEEA come from the germline V gene. CDR3 in DNA: TGTGCCACAGCAGATCCGGGGATGAGCTCTGGGGCCAACGTCCTGACTTTC. Its protein product is CATADPGMSSGANVLTF.